These T cell receptor beta chains were read from a single sample in a study of shared clonotypes between healthy human individuals. Profiled with immunoSEQ multiplex PCR; TCRdb holds only in-frame clones, not every one. Of roughly 2,300,000 clones in the sample, around 92% were seen once. What was sequenced was naive CD4+ T cells from PBMCs. Source of these receptors: a young man in good health. Some clones in this sample may be carry-over from other donors' samples. Each CDR3 is given with its conserved first and last residue. Fields, in order: CDR3 protein, CDR3 DNA, D gene, clone size, J gene, V gene. The D gene is left open where the match is weak. The size entry is marked missing in some rows and otherwise reads once, few, many or a size class.

CDR3aa: CASRNQGQGGEKLFF
CDR3nt: TGCGCCAGCCGAAACCAGGGACAGGGCGGTGAGAAACTGTTTTTT
d_gene: TRBD1
abundance: .
j_gene: TRBJ1-4
v_gene: TRBV5-1

CDR3aa: CASSLTGAPMNTEAFF
CDR3nt: TGCGCCAGCAGTTTGACAGGGGCCCCAATGAACACTGAAGCTTTCTTT
d_gene: TRBD1
abundance: .
j_gene: TRBJ1-1
v_gene: TRBV5-1

CDR3aa: CASSIRTAYEQYF
CDR3nt: TGTGCCAGCAGCATCCGGACAGCCTACGAGCAGTACTTC
d_gene: .
abundance: .
j_gene: TRBJ2-7
v_gene: TRBV7-2

CDR3aa: CASSSLTGIRETQYF
CDR3nt: TGTGCCAGCAGTTCCCTGACAGGGATAAGGGAGACCCAGTACTTC
d_gene: TRBD1
abundance: .
j_gene: TRBJ2-5
v_gene: TRBV6-5

CDR3aa: CASSIRGEQYF
CDR3nt: TGTGCCAGTAGTATACGAGGCGAGCAGTACTTC
d_gene: .
abundance: .
j_gene: TRBJ2-7
v_gene: TRBV19

CDR3aa: CASSPGQGPDTQYF
CDR3nt: TGTGCCAGCTCACCGGGACAGGGGCCAGATACGCAGTATTTT
d_gene: TRBD1
abundance: .
j_gene: TRBJ2-3
v_gene: TRBV7-2

CDR3aa: CAITEPGPSGANVLTF
CDR3nt: TGTGCCATCACCGAACCGGGACCTTCTGGGGCCAACGTCCTGACTTTC
d_gene: .
abundance: .
j_gene: TRBJ2-6
v_gene: TRBV10-3

CDR3aa: CATSISPDRIETQYF
CDR3nt: TGTGCCACCAGCATTAGCCCGGATAGGATTGAGACCCAGTACTTC
d_gene: .
abundance: .
j_gene: TRBJ2-5
v_gene: TRBV15

CDR3aa: CAWSRQANMVADTQYF
CDR3nt: TGTGCCTGGAGTCGGCAGGCGAATATGGTGGCAGATACGCAGTATTTT
d_gene: .
abundance: once
j_gene: TRBJ2-3
v_gene: TRBV30

CDR3aa: CSVEGTGLYF
CDR3nt: TGCAGCGTCGAAGGTACAGGTCTATATTTT
d_gene: .
abundance: .
j_gene: TRBJ1-3
v_gene: TRBV29-1

CDR3aa: CASSLAGGATNEKLFF
CDR3nt: TGCGCCAGCAGCTTGGCTGGGGGCGCAACTAATGAAAAACTGTTTTTT
d_gene: .
abundance: .
j_gene: TRBJ1-4
v_gene: TRBV5-1

CDR3aa: CASSYRGTGELFF
CDR3nt: TGCGCCAGCAGCTACCGGGGTACCGGGGAGCTGTTTTTT
d_gene: .
abundance: .
j_gene: TRBJ2-2
v_gene: TRBV5-1

CDR3aa: CASSQARAYEQYF
CDR3nt: TGTGCCAGCAGCCAAGCCAGGGCCTACGAGCAGTACTTC
d_gene: .
abundance: .
j_gene: TRBJ2-7
v_gene: TRBV14

CDR3aa: CASSQDMAGGVEQYF
CDR3nt: TGCGCCAGCAGCCAAGATATGGCAGGGGGCGTCGAGCAGTACTTC
d_gene: TRBD1
abundance: .
j_gene: TRBJ2-7
v_gene: TRBV4-1

CDR3aa: CASSPRQGPELFF
CDR3nt: TGTGCCAGCAGCCCTCGACAGGGGCCAGAGCTGTTTTTT
d_gene: TRBD1
abundance: .
j_gene: TRBJ2-2
v_gene: TRBV11-1

CDR3aa: CASSTGQGYDEKLFF
CDR3nt: TGCGCCAGCAGCACCGGACAGGGTTATGATGAAAAACTGTTTTTT
d_gene: TRBD1
abundance: .
j_gene: TRBJ1-4
v_gene: TRBV5-1

CDR3aa: CASSLGTSSGNTIYF
CDR3nt: TGCGCCAGCAGCTTGGGGACGAGCTCTGGAAACACCATATATTTT
d_gene: .
abundance: .
j_gene: TRBJ1-3
v_gene: TRBV5-1

CDR3aa: CASSRGQPDTQYF
CDR3nt: TGTGCCAGCAGCCGGGGACAGCCCGATACGCAGTATTTT
d_gene: TRBD1
abundance: .
j_gene: TRBJ2-3
v_gene: TRBV13

CDR3aa: CASSPDAYNEQFF
CDR3nt: TGTGCCAGCAGTCCAGACGCCTACAATGAGCAGTTCTTC
d_gene: .
abundance: .
j_gene: TRBJ2-1
v_gene: TRBV28

CDR3aa: CASSPSGGDKNIQYF
CDR3nt: TGTGCCAGCAGCCCTTCCGGGGGTGACAAAAACATTCAGTACTTC
d_gene: .
abundance: once
j_gene: TRBJ2-4
v_gene: TRBV7-8

CDR3aa: CASSQQGTGPTGELFF
CDR3nt: TGCGCCAGCAGCCAGCAGGGGACAGGGCCCACCGGGGAGCTGTTTTTT
d_gene: TRBD1
abundance: once
j_gene: TRBJ2-2
v_gene: TRBV4-1

CDR3aa: CASSTSGIANIQYF
CDR3nt: TGTGCCAGCAGTACTAGCGGGATAGCAAACATTCAGTACTTC
d_gene: TRBD2
abundance: few
j_gene: TRBJ2-4
v_gene: TRBV6-5

CDR3aa: CASSVWTSGSSGDTQYF
CDR3nt: TGTGCCAGCAGCGTATGGACTAGCGGGAGTAGTGGAGATACGCAGTATTTT
d_gene: .
abundance: .
j_gene: TRBJ2-3
v_gene: TRBV12-1

CDR3aa: CASSSGLQPQHF
CDR3nt: TGTGCCAGCAGCTCGGGCCTCCAGCCCCAGCATTTT
d_gene: .
abundance: .
j_gene: TRBJ1-5
v_gene: TRBV6-6

CDR3aa: CASSLVGREDQPQHF
CDR3nt: TGCGCCAGCAGCTTGGTCGGCAGGGAAGATCAGCCCCAGCATTTT
d_gene: .
abundance: once
j_gene: TRBJ1-5
v_gene: TRBV5-1

CDR3aa: CASSSSGSYNEQFF
CDR3nt: TGTGCCAGCAGCTCGTCTGGCTCCTACAATGAGCAGTTCTTC
d_gene: .
abundance: .
j_gene: TRBJ2-1
v_gene: TRBV7-3

CDR3aa: CASSLVGPGGRGRGETQYF
CDR3nt: TGTGCCAGCAGCTTAGTAGGCCCCGGCGGCAGGGGGCGAGGGGAGACCCAGTACTTC
d_gene: TRBD1
abundance: .
j_gene: TRBJ2-5
v_gene: TRBV7-2

CDR3aa: CASSLAGQGASGYTF
CDR3nt: TGTGCCAGCAGCTTAGCCGGACAGGGGGCATCCGGCTACACCTTC
d_gene: TRBD1
abundance: .
j_gene: TRBJ1-2
v_gene: TRBV9

CDR3aa: CASSEARSEQFF
CDR3nt: TGTGCCAGCAGTGAAGCGCGGTCTGAGCAGTTCTTC
d_gene: .
abundance: .
j_gene: TRBJ2-1
v_gene: TRBV6-1

CDR3aa: CASSLGTYYEQYF
CDR3nt: TGCGCCAGCAGCTTGGGCACATACTACGAGCAGTACTTC
d_gene: .
abundance: .
j_gene: TRBJ2-7
v_gene: TRBV5-1

CDR3aa: CASSIGQNSYEQYF
CDR3nt: TGCGCCAGCAGCATCGGACAGAACTCCTACGAGCAGTACTTC
d_gene: .
abundance: .
j_gene: TRBJ2-7
v_gene: TRBV5-1

CDR3aa: CASSLYPPGTGNAGELFF
CDR3nt: TGTGCCAGCAGTTTATACCCTCCCGGGACAGGGAACGCCGGGGAGCTGTTTTTT
d_gene: TRBD1
abundance: .
j_gene: TRBJ2-2
v_gene: TRBV28